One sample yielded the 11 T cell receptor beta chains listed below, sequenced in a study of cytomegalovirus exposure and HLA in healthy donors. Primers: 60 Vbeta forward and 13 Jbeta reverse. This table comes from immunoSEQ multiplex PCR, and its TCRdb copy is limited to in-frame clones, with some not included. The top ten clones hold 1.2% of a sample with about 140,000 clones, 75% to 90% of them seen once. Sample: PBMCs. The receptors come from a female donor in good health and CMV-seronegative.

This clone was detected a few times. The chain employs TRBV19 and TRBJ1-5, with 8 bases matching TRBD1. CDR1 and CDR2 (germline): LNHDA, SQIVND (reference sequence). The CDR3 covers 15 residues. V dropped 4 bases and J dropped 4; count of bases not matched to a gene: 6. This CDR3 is CASSRTGQGNQPQHF. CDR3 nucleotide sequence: TGTGCCAGTAGTAGGACAGGACAGGGAAATCAGCCCCAGCATTTT.

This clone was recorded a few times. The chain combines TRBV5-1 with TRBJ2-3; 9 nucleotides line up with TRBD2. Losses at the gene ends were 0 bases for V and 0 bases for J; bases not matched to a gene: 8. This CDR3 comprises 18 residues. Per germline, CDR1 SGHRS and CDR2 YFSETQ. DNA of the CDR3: TGCGCCAGCAGCTTGGCAACTCTAGCGGGAACTAGCACAGATACGCAGTATTTT. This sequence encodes CASSLATLAGTSTDTQYF.

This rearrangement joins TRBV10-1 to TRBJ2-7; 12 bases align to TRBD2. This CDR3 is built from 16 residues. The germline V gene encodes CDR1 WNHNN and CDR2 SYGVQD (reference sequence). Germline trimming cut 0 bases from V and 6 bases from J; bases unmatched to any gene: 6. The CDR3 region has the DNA TGCGCCAGCAGTGAGTCCCGAGGACTAGCGGGACCCGAGCAGTACTTC. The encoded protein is CASSESRGLAGPEQYF.

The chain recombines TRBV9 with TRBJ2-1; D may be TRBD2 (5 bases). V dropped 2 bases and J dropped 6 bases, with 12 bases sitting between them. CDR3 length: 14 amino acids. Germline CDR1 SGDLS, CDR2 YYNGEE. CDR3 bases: TGTGCCAGCAGCGTCATAGCGCACCCCAATGAGCAGTTCTTC. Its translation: CASSVIAHPNEQFF.

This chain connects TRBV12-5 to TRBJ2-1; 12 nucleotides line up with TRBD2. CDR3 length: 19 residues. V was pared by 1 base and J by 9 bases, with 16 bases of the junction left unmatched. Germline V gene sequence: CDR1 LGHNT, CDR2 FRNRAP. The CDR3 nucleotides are TGTGCTAGTGGTTTGGCCCAGACTAGCGGGAGAGCGGGCGGGGGTGAGCAGTTCTTC. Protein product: CASGLAQTSGRAGGGEQFF.

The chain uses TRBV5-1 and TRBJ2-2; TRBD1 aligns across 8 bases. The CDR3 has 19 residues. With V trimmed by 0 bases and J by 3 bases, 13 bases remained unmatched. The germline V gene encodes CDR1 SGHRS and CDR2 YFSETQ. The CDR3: CASSLDGQRTGQDTGELFF. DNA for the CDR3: TGCGCCAGCAGCTTGGACGGACAAAGGACAGGGCAGGACACCGGGGAGCTGTTTTTT.

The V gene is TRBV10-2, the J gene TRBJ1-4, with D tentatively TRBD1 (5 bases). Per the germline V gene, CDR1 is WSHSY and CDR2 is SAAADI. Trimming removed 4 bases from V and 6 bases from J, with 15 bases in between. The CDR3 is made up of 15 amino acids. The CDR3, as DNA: TGCGCCAGCAGTGGGAAGTTCACAGGTGATGAAAAACTGTTTTTT. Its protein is CASSGKFTGDEKLFF.

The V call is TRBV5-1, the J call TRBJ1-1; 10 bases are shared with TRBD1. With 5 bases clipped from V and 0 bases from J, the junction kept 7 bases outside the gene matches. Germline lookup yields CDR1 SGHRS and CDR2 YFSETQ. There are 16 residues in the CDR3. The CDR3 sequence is CASRLDRGRMNTEAFF. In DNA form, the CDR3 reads TGCGCCAGCAGACTTGACAGGGGGCGAATGAACACTGAAGCTTTCTTT.

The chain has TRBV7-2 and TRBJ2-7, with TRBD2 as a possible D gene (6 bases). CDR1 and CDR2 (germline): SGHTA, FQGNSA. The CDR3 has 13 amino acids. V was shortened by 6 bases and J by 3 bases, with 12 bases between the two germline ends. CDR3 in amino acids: CASSSGRVYEQYF. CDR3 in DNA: TGTGCCAGCAGTTCCGGGAGAGTCTACGAGCAGTACTTC.

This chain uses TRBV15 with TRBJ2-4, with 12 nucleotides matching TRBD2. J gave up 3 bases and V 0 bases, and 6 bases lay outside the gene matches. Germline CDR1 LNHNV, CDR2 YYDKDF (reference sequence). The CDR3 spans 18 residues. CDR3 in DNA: TGTGCCACCAGCAGAGAGGCTAGCGGGAGGGCCAGCAAAAACATTCAGTACTTC. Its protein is CATSREASGRASKNIQYF.

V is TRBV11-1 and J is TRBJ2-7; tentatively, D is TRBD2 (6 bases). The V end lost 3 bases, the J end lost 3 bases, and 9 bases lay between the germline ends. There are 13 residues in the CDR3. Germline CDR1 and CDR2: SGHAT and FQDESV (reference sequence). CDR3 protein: CASSFGGIYEQYF. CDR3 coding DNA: TGTGCCAGCAGCTTTGGCGGGATCTACGAGCAGTACTTC.